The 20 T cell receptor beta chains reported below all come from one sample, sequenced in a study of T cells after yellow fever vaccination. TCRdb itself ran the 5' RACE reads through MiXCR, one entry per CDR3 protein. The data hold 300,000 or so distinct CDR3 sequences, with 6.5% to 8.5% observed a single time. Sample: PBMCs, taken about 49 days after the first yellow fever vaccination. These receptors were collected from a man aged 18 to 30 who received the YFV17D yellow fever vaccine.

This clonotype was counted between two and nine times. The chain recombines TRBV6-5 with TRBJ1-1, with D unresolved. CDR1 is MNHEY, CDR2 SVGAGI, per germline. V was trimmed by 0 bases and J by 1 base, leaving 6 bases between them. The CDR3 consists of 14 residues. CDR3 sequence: CASSYSGRNTEAFF. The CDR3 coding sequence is TGTGCCAGCAGTTACTCGGGGAGGAACACTGAAGCTTTCTTT.

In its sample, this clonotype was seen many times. CDR3 amino acids: CSASGGDNEQFF. The DNA of the CDR3 is TGCAGTGCTAGCGGGGGGGACAATGAGCAGTTCTTC. The chain recombines TRBV20-1 with TRBJ2-1; the match to TRBD2 covers 8 bases. J gave up 5 bases and V 3 bases, and 0 bases lay outside the gene matches. CDR1 is DFQATT and CDR2 is SNEGSKA in the germline V gene (reference sequence). The CDR3 loop spans 12 amino acids.

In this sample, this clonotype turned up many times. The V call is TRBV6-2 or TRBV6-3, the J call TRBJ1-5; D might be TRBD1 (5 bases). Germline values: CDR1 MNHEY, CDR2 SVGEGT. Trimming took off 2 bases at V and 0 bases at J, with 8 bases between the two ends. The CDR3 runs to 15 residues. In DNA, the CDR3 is TGTGCCAGCAGTTACGGGGGGAATAGCAATCAGCCCCAGCATTTT. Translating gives CASSYGGNSNQPQHF.

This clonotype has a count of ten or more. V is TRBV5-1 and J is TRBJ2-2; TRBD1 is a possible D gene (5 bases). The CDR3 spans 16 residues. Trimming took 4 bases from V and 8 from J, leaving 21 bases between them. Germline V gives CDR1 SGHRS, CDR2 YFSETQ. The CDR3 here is CASSQESFRTRGELFF. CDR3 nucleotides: TGCGCCAGCAGCCAGGAGTCATTCCGGACACGGGGGGAGCTGTTTTTT.

CDR3 sequence: CASSQAGQGLPGANVLTF. CDR3 coding DNA: TGTGCCAGCAGCCAAGCGGGACAGGGTTTACCTGGGGCCAACGTCCTGACTTTC. The chain joins TRBV3-1 to TRBJ2-6, with TRBD1 matching over 9 bases. V shed 1 base, J shed 2 bases, and the junction held 6 bases outside the gene matches. CDR3 length equals 18 residues. Germline-derived CDR1 and CDR2 are LGHDT and YNNKEL (reference sequence).

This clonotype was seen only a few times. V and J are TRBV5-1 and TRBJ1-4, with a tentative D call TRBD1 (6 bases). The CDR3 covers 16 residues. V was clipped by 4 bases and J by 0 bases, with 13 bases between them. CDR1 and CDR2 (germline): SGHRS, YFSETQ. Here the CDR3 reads CASSPDRIATNEKLFF. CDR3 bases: TGCGCCAGCAGCCCTGACAGGATCGCAACTAATGAAAAACTGTTTTTT.

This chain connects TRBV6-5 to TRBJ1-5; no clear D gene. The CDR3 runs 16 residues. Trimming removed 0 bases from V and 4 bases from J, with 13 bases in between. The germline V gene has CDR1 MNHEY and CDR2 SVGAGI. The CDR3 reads CASSYSPAGPNQPQHF. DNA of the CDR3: TGTGCCAGCAGTTACTCCCCCGCCGGACCTAATCAGCCCCAGCATTTT.

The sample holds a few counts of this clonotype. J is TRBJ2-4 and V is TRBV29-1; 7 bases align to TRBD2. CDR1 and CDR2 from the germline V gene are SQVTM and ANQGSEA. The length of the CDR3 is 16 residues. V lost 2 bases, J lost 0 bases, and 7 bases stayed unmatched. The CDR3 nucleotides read TGCAGCGTTGAATCTCGATGGGGGGGAGCCAAAAACATTCAGTACTTC. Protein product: CSVESRWGGAKNIQYF.

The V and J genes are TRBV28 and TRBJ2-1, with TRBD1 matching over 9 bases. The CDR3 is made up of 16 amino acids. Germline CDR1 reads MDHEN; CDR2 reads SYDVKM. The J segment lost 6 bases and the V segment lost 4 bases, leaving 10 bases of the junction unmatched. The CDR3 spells CASSSSGTGSGNEQFF. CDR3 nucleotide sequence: TGTGCCAGCAGTTCCTCCGGGACAGGGAGTGGCAATGAGCAGTTCTTC.

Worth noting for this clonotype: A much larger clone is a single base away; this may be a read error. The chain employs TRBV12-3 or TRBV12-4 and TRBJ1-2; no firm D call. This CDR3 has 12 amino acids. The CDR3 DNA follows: TGTGCCAGCAGTTTCAGTTTCGATGGCTACTCCTTC. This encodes CASSFSFDGYSF.

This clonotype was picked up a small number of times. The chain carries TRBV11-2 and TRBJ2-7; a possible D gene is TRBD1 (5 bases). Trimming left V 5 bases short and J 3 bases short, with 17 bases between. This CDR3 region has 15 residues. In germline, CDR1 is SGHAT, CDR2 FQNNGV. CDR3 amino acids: CASSPRRLRDYEQYF. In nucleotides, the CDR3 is TGTGCCAGCAGCCCCCGGCGGCTCAGGGACTACGAGCAGTACTTC.

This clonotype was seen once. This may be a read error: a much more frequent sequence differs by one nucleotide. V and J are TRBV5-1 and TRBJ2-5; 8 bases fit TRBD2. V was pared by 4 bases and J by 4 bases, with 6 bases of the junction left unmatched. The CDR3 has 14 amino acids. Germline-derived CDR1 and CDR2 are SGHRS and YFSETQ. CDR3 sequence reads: CASSSRLARETQYF. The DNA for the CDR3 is TGCGCCAGCAGCAGCAGACTAGCGAGAGAGACCCAGTACTTC.

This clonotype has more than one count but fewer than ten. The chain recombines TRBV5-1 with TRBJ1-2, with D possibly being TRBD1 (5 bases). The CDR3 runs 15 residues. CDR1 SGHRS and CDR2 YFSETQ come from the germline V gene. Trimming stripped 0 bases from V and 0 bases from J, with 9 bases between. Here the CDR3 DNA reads TGCGCCAGCAGCTTGGTGGGGGTAGCTAACTATGGCTACACCTTC. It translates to CASSLVGVANYGYTF. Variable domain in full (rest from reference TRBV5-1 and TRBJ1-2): KAGVTQTPRYLIKTRGQQVTLSCSPISGHRSVSWYQQTPGQGLQFLFEYFSETQRNKGNFPGRFSGRQFSNSRSEMNVSTLELGDSALYLCASSLVGVANYGYTFGSGTRLTVV.

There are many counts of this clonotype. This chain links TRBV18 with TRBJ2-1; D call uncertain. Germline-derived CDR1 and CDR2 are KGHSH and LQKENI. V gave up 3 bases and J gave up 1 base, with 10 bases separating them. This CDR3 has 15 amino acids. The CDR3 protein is CASSPVVQSYNEQFF. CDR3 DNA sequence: TGTGCCAGCTCACCGGTCGTCCAGTCCTACAATGAGCAGTTCTTC.

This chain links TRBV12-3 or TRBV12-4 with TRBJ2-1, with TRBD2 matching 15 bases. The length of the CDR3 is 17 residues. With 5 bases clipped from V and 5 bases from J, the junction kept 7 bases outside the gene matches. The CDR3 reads CASSPPGLAGGNNEQFF. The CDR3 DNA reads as TGTGCCAGCAGTCCGCCGGGACTAGCGGGGGGCAACAATGAGCAGTTCTTC.

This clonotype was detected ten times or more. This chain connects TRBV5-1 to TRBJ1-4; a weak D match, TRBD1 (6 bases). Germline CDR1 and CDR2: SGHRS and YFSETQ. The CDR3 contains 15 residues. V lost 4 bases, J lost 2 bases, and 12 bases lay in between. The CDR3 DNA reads TGCGCCAGCAGCCTGAACAGGGAGACTAATGAAAAACTGTTTTTT. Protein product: CASSLNRETNEKLFF.

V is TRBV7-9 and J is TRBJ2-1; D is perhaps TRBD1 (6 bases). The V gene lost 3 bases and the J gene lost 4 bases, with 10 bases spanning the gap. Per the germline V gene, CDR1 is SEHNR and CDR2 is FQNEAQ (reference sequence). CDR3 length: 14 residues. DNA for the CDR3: TGTGCCAGCAGCTTGACAGGAATATACAATGAGCAGTTCTTC. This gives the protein CASSLTGIYNEQFF.

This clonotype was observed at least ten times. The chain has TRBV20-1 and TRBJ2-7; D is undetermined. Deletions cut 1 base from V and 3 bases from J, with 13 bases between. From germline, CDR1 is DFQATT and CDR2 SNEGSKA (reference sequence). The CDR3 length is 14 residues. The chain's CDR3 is CSARAFNSDYEQYV. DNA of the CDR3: TGCAGTGCTAGAGCTTTTAACTCCGACTACGAGCAGTACGTC.

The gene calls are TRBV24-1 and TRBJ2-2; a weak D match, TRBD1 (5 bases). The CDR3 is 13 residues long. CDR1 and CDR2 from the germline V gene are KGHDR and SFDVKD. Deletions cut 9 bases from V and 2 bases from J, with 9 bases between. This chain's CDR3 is CATVGPNTGELFF. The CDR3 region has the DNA TGTGCCACCGTGGGGCCCAACACCGGGGAGCTGTTTTTT.

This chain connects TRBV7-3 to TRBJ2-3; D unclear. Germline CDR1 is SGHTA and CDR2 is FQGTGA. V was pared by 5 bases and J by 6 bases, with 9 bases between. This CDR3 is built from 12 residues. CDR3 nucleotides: TGTGCCAGCAGCGACCAAGGGGATACGCAGTATTTT. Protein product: CASSDQGDTQYF. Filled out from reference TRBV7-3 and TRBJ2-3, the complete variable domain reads GAGVSQTPSNKVTEKGKYVELRCDPISGHTALYWYRQSLGQGPEFLIYFQGTGAADDSGLPNDRFFAVRPEGSVSTLKIQRTERGDSAVYLCASSDQGDTQYFGPGTRLTVL.